The 20 T cell receptor beta chains in this list originate from one sample, sequenced in a study of graft-versus-host responses after intestinal transplantation. Produced via immunoSEQ multiplex PCR; TCRdb's table is partial and in-frame only. The profile covers tens of thousands of clones, with 85% to 95% appearing a single time and under 0.3% taken by the ten largest. These TCRs are of unknown antigen specificity. Sample: unstimulated CD8+ T cells sorted from spleen or lymph node cells, taken before transplant. The receptors derive from a human donor who was the organ donor for an intestinal transplant.

This chain joins TRBV13 and TRBJ1-5, with TRBD1 as a possible D gene (5 bases). The CDR3 length is 13 residues. Germline CDR1 is PRHDT and CDR2 is FYEKMQ (reference sequence). Trimming removed 7 bases at V and 6 bases at J, with 13 bases between. As DNA, the CDR3 is TGTGCCAGCACCACAGGCTCTAGTCAGCCCCAGCATTTT. This codes for CASTTGSSQPQHF.

CDR3 in DNA: TGTGCCACAGGGACGTTATACGAGCAGTACTTC. Translated: CATGTLYEQYF. This chain connects TRBV19 to TRBJ2-7; perhaps D is TRBD1 or TRBD2 (5 bases each). V lost 10 bases and J lost 4, with 11 bases in between. Germline CDR1 and CDR2: LNHDA and SQIVND (reference sequence). This CDR3 has 11 residues. Using reference TRBV19 and TRBJ2-7 for the parts outside the CDR3, the full variable domain is DGGITQSPKYLFRKEGQNVTLSCEQNLNHDAMYWYRQDPGQGLRLIYYSQIVNDFQKGDIAEGYSVSREKKESFPLTVTSAQKNPTAFYLCATGTLYEQYFGPGTRLTVT.

The chain uses TRBV4-3 and TRBJ2-7; D is possibly TRBD1 (5 bases). The CDR3 is made up of 14 amino acids. Trimming removed 0 bases from V and 1 base from J, with 7 bases in between. Germline V gene lookup returns CDR1 LGHNA and CDR2 YSLEER. CDR3 protein: CASSQDRGSYEQYF. The CDR3 DNA reads TGCGCCAGCAGCCAAGATAGGGGATCCTACGAGCAGTACTTC.

The chain links TRBV5-6 to TRBJ2-7; 10 positions agree with TRBD1. The CDR3 sequence is 16 residues long. J was trimmed by 5 bases and V by 3 bases; bases with no gene match: 11. Germline-derived CDR1 and CDR2 are SGHDT and YYEEEE. The CDR3 coding sequence is TGTGCCAGCAGCTCGTCCGGGACAGGGGTGATACACGAGCAGTACTTC. Translating it yields CASSSSGTGVIHEQYF.

The chain carries TRBV4-3 and TRBJ2-7, with TRBD2 as a possible D gene (5 bases). Germline-derived CDR1 and CDR2 are LGHNA and YSLEER. CDR3 length: 16 amino acids. Trimming pared 0 bases from V and 5 bases from J, leaving 17 bases between. The CDR3 loop is CASSQEVSGSAHEQYF. The CDR3 DNA reads as TGCGCCAGCAGCCAAGAGGTGTCGGGGTCCGCACACGAGCAGTACTTC.

The rearrangement uses TRBV7-9 and TRBJ1-2; the D gene is possibly TRBD1 (6 bases). V lost 3 bases to trimming and J lost 3 bases, with 11 bases between them. CDR1 and CDR2 (germline): SEHNR, FQNEAQ (reference sequence). CDR3 length: 14 amino acids. The CDR3 DNA reads as TGTGCCAGCAGCTTTACAGGGTCTGACTATGGCTACACCTTC. Its translation: CASSFTGSDYGYTF.

This chain links TRBV5-8 with TRBJ1-4; weak D call: TRBD1 (6 bases). CDR3 size: 14 residues. Germline V gives CDR1 SGHTS, CDR2 YDEGEE. V was trimmed by 2 bases and J by 4 bases, leaving 9 bases between them. In DNA, the CDR3 is TGTGCCAGCAGCTTCCGGGACATTAATGAAAAACTGTTTTTT. Amino acids: CASSFRDINEKLFF.

The chain links TRBV15 to TRBJ2-1, with 7 bases identical to TRBD1. Germline lookup yields CDR1 LNHNV and CDR2 YYDKDF (reference sequence). V was pared by 4 bases and J by 4 bases, with 1 base of the junction left unmatched. This CDR3 has 13 amino acids. The CDR3: CATSKGQYNEQFF. In DNA form, the CDR3 reads TGTGCCACCAGCAAGGGACAGTACAATGAGCAGTTCTTC.

The chain joins TRBV5-4 to TRBJ2-7; maybe TRBD1 (6 bases). V was pared by 4 bases and J by 7 bases, with 27 bases between. This CDR3 is built from 17 residues. In germline, CDR1 is SGHNT, CDR2 YYREEE (reference sequence). The CDR3 spells CASSQQFRALGAREQYF. Here the CDR3 DNA reads TGTGCCAGCAGCCAGCAATTCAGGGCCTTGGGGGCTAGGGAGCAGTACTTC.

The chain combines TRBV4-1 with TRBJ1-4; the D gene is possibly TRBD1 (6 bases). Germline lookup yields CDR1 MGHRA and CDR2 YSYEKL. V shed 3 bases and J shed 3 bases, with 8 bases lying between them. The CDR3 runs to 14 residues. The CDR3 nucleotides are TGCGCCAGCAGCCAGGGACACGCTAATGAAAAACTGTTTTTT. Residues: CASSQGHANEKLFF.

V usage is TRBV9 and J usage is TRBJ2-5; 7 nucleotides match TRBD2. V was clipped by 4 bases and J by 1 base; unmatched bases: 7. This CDR3 is built from 15 residues. Germline loops: CDR1 SGDLS, CDR2 YYNGEE. The chain's CDR3 is CASSLGGGVQETQYF. CDR3 sequence (DNA): TGTGCCAGCAGCCTTGGTGGGGGGGTCCAAGAGACCCAGTACTTC.

J is TRBJ2-2 and V is TRBV9; D gene unclear. Per the germline V gene, CDR1 is SGDLS and CDR2 is YYNGEE. This CDR3 is built from 13 residues. V lost 3 bases and J lost 0, with 3 bases in between. Here the CDR3 DNA reads TGTGCCAGCAGCGAGTCGAACACCGGGGAGCTGTTTTTT. It codes for CASSESNTGELFF.

V is TRBV28 and J is TRBJ2-1; D ambiguous. The CDR3 length is 14 residues. Germline CDR1 MDHEN, CDR2 SYDVKM. V dropped 3 bases and J dropped 5 bases, with 11 bases sitting between them. The chain's CDR3 is CASSFLTGDNEQFF. The CDR3 coding sequence is TGTGCCAGCAGTTTTTTAACGGGCGACAATGAGCAGTTCTTC.

The chain couples TRBV4-2 to TRBJ2-1, with D perhaps matching TRBD2 (6 bases). The V end was cut by 0 bases, the J end by 5 bases, with 14 bases between. Germline values: CDR1 LGHNA, CDR2 YNFKEQ. The CDR3 covers 16 residues. The CDR3 region is CASSQEGLPYNNEQFF. The CDR3 DNA reads as TGTGCCAGCAGCCAAGAAGGACTACCCTACAACAATGAGCAGTTCTTC.

This sequence joins TRBV5-6 and TRBJ2-7; TRBD1 aligns across 11 bases. The CDR3 contains 17 residues. Unmatched junction bases numbered 11, after V lost 2 bases and J lost 4 bases. Germline V CDR1 and CDR2: SGHDT, YYEEEE. The CDR3 DNA follows: TGTGCCAGCAGCTTTCAGCGGGCCGGGACAGGGGGTTACGAGCAGTACTTC. Protein sequence: CASSFQRAGTGGYEQYF.

J is TRBJ1-1 and V is TRBV28, with D uncertain. Trimming stripped 5 bases from V and 5 bases from J, with 12 bases between. Per germline, CDR1 MDHEN and CDR2 SYDVKM. The CDR3 extends over 13 amino acids. Written as DNA, the CDR3 is TGTGCCAGCAGTCCCCACGTTGGTACTGAAGCTTTCTTT. Its protein product is CASSPHVGTEAFF.

The chain has TRBV11-2 and TRBJ2-2; the D is unclear. V was pared by 5 bases and J by 6 bases, with 7 bases between. Germline CDR1 reads SGHAT; CDR2 reads FQNNGV. The CDR3 spans 12 residues. CDR3 DNA sequence: TGTGCCAGCAGCACTTTCCCCGGGGAGCTGTTTTTT. Its protein product is CASSTFPGELFF.

The chain uses TRBV6-1 and TRBJ1-2; no reliable D call. The V gene's germline CDR1 is MNHNS and CDR2 SASEGT. The CDR3 has 12 amino acids. The V gene lost 1 base and the J gene lost 4 bases, with 4 bases spanning the gap. For the CDR3, the DNA is TGTGCCAGCAGTGAAGACTTCTATGGCTACACCTTC. The encoded protein is CASSEDFYGYTF.

This clone has just one count. V and J are TRBV6-1 and TRBJ2-2; D is possibly TRBD1 or TRBD2 (6 bases each). The CDR3 totals 14 residues. The V end was cut by 3 bases, the J end by 6 bases, with 11 bases between. Germline CDR1 reads MNHNS; CDR2 reads SASEGT. The DNA for the CDR3 is TGTGCCAGCAGTGATGGGGGGCGCCCCGGGGAGCTGTTTTTT. It specifies CASSDGGRPGELFF.

The rearrangement links TRBV11-2 to TRBJ2-7; D ambiguous. Trimming removed 6 bases at V and 4 bases at J, with 13 bases between. Germline CDR1 SGHAT, CDR2 FQNNGV. This CDR3 spans 13 amino acids. The chain's CDR3 is CASRQDQFYEQYF. The CDR3 DNA is TGTGCCAGCAGACAAGACCAGTTTTACGAGCAGTACTTC. Based on the CDR3 plus reference TRBV11-2 and TRBJ2-7, the full variable domain is EAGVAQSPRYKIIEKRQSVAFWCNPISGHATLYWYQQILGQGPKLLIQFQNNGVVDDSQLPKDRFSAERLKGVDSTLKIQPAKLEDSAVYLCASRQDQFYEQYFGPGTRLTVT.